These T cell receptor beta chains were read from a single sample in a study of blood T cell repertoires in COVID-19. Only in-frame clones appear in the TCRdb table, and some are missing; sequencing was by immunoSEQ multiplex PCR. The sample lists fewer than 200,000 clones, roughly 80% occurring once. Sequences were obtained from peripheral blood. The receptors shown here come from a human donor in a cohort sampled during active COVID-19. The CDR3 runs from the conserved cysteine through the conserved F or W. D genes are given only for firm matches. Where a row states a size, it is once, few, many or the class of an expanded clone; other rows omit it.

DNA	CDR3	V	D	size	J
TGCGCCAGCAGCTTGGCGGGAGGGAACCAAGAGACCCAGTACTTC	CASSLAGGNQETQYF	TRBV5-1	TRBD2	.	TRBJ2-5
TGTGCCAGTAGTGCTTCTAAGGACAGGGGTTACGAGCAGTACTTC	CASSASKDRGYEQYF	TRBV19	TRBD1	.	TRBJ2-7
TGTGCCAGTAGGCCAGGGGTTTCGACGCCCCTCCACTTT	CASRPGVSTPLHF	TRBV19	.	.	TRBJ1-6
TGTGCCACCAGTGATTCACTTGAGGGGATGTGGTGGGTGGTTTTCCCAGGGGGCCGCTACACCTTC	CATSDSLEGMWWVVFPGGRYTF	TRBV24-1	TRBD1	.	TRBJ1-2
TGCGCCAGCAGCTTGGGGGGGCACGAGCAGTACTTC	CASSLGGHEQYF	TRBV5-1	.	.	TRBJ2-7
TGTGCCAGCAGTCAGGATCGACAGGATCATTATGGCTACACCTTC	CASSQDRQDHYGYTF	TRBV2	.	.	TRBJ1-2
TGTGCCAGCAGTTGGCGGGGGCAAGATGGCTACACCTTC	CASSWRGQDGYTF	TRBV27	.	few	TRBJ1-2
TGTGCCAGCAGTTATTCGGGAGCCTCCCAACAAGAGACCCAGTACTTC	CASSYSGASQQETQYF	TRBV6-2/TRBV6-3	.	.	TRBJ2-5
TGTGCCAGCAGTTACTCGACCAGGGGTAACACTGAAGCTTTCTTT	CASSYSTRGNTEAFF	TRBV6-5	.	.	TRBJ1-1
TGTGCCAGCAGTTACTCGATGGAACTACTCTTC	CASSYSMELLF	TRBV6-2/TRBV6-3	.	.	TRBJ2-7
TGCAGCGTTGACACGGGGAACTATGGCTACACCTTC	CSVDTGNYGYTF	TRBV29-1	.	.	TRBJ1-2
TGTGCCAGTAGTGCCCGACTATCCTGGGCAGATACGCAGTATTTT	CASSARLSWADTQYF	TRBV19	.	.	TRBJ2-3
TGTGCCAGCAGCCCCGCTAGCGGGGGTCCCCACGAGCAGTACTTC	CASSPASGGPHEQYF	TRBV11-2	TRBD2	once	TRBJ2-7
TGTGCCAGCAGTTCCGACTCTAATACAGGGGTTGGCAATCAGCCCCAGCATTTT	CASSSDSNTGVGNQPQHF	TRBV6-2/TRBV6-3	TRBD1	.	TRBJ1-5
TGCGCCAGCAGCTGGGGACTAGCTGGTAGCACAGATACGCAGTATTTT	CASSWGLAGSTDTQYF	TRBV5-1	TRBD2	.	TRBJ2-3
TGCGCCAGCAGCCAAGAGGGGACAGGGACCTACGAGCAGTACTTC	CASSQEGTGTYEQYF	TRBV4-1	TRBD1	few	TRBJ2-7
TGTGCCAGTAGTATCACAGGGGGCACAGAGACCCAGTACTTC	CASSITGGTETQYF	TRBV19	TRBD1	.	TRBJ2-5
TGTGCCAGCAGTTACTCCCGGGCCAGGGGGGTTTCGGGAGATACGCAGTATTTT	CASSYSRARGVSGDTQYF	TRBV6-7	.	.	TRBJ2-3
TGCGCCAGCAGCCCACAGGGGCCCGGAAACACCATATATTTT	CASSPQGPGNTIYF	TRBV10-2	TRBD1	.	TRBJ1-3
TGCGCCAGCAGCTTGCGAGGGCCTGATAATTCACCCCTCCACTTT	CASSLRGPDNSPLHF	TRBV5-1	.	.	TRBJ1-6
TGTGCCAGCAGCTTAGTAGGGGGGGCTAGTGAGCAGTTCTTC	CASSLVGGASEQFF	TRBV11-3	.	.	TRBJ2-1
TGTGCCAGCAGCGTAGACCCCAGCTACGAGCAGTACTTC	CASSVDPSYEQYF	TRBV9	.	once	TRBJ2-7
TGCAGTGCCCCGGACAGCTACGAGCAGTACTTC	CSAPDSYEQYF	TRBV20-1	.	.	TRBJ2-7
TGTGCCAGCAGCCGGACAGACACAGATACGCAGTATTTT	CASSRTDTDTQYF	TRBV6-2/TRBV6-3	.	.	TRBJ2-3
TGCGCCAGCAGCCAAGATCCGGGGGTTCGGCAGCCCCAGCATTTT	CASSQDPGVRQPQHF	TRBV4-3	.	.	TRBJ1-5
TGTGCCAGCAGTTTATCGGAAAGGGGTAGGAATGGCTACACCTTC	CASSLSERGRNGYTF	TRBV27	.	.	TRBJ1-2
TGTGCCAGCAGTCAGCCCCAGGGGGGTAATGGCTACACCTTC	CASSQPQGGNGYTF	TRBV28	TRBD1	few	TRBJ1-2
TGCAGCGTCAACTCCCGGGACACAGCTAACTATGGCTACACCTTC	CSVNSRDTANYGYTF	TRBV29-1	.	.	TRBJ1-2
TGCGCCAGCAGCCAAGTGGCTAGCGGGAGGGTGGGGAATGAGCAGTTCTTC	CASSQVASGRVGNEQFF	TRBV4-1	TRBD2	.	TRBJ2-1
TGTGCCAGCAGCTTAGAAGCGGGGAACACTGAAGCTTTCTTT	CASSLEAGNTEAFF	TRBV7-6	.	once	TRBJ1-1
TGTGCCAGCAGCCGACAGGGTGAGACCCAGTACTTC	CASSRQGETQYF	TRBV9	TRBD1	.	TRBJ2-5
TGTGCCAGCAGCCCCCTAGGGGGGGGGACCACCTACGAGCAGTACTTC	CASSPLGGGTTYEQYF	TRBV13	.	once	TRBJ2-7
TGTGCCAGCAGGTCGGGGGGGAATGAGCAGTTCTTC	CASRSGGNEQFF	TRBV28	TRBD2	.	TRBJ2-1